Reported below is one TCR beta chain. As yet, its antigen is unknown. Assay used: immunoSEQ multiplex PCR; TCRdb lists only in-frame clones, some missing. The sample has more than 50,000 clones; about 90% are singletons. The V gene end was trimmed by 6 bases and the J gene end by 7 bases; junction bases not matched to a gene: 3. CDR1 is MNHNS, CDR2 SASEGT, per germline. CDR3 length: 12 residues. This sample was included in a study of OX40 agonist ivuxolimab in advanced cancers. General study results and limits: There was clonal expansion of CD4+ and CD8+ blood T cells by week 6 at 0.1 to 3.0 mg/kg. Clonal expansion was among the lowest in partial responders at 0.1-3.0 mg/kg, especially CD8+.

The chain employs TRBV6-1 and TRBJ2-4; TRBD1 matches 7 bases. The starting material was CD4+ or CD8+ T cells sorted from blood, obtained in a trial of the OX40 agonist ivuxolimab. The receptor was derived from an adult with an advanced solid tumor such as melanoma, head and neck, liver or kidney cancer. The CDR3 region is CASREQGNIQYF. The CDR3 DNA reads TGTGCCAGCAGGGAACAGGGGAACATTCAGTACTTC.